Reported below is one TCR beta chain. This specimen belongs to a study of blood T cell repertoires in COVID-19. Study summary: From the United States, Italy and Spain came samples of acute and convalescent COVID-19. PBMCs, B-cell-depleted T cells, or T cells provided the cDNA or gDNA that made up the material.

Followed longitudinally, the Seattle patients had been enrolled during active infection. As processed by the authors: By means of reference gene primer amplification, nucleated cell counts were estimated. TCRdb's table, derived via immunoSEQ multiplex PCR, lists solely in-frame clones and lacks some. D and trimming were read from the DNA, whereas the V and J calls and clone size are those reported in that table. The data hold 350,000 to 500,000 clones, with around nine tenths observed a single time. This CDR3 has 13 amino acids. The germline gives CDR1 SGHTA, CDR2 FQGNSA. V shed 1 base and J 6 bases; nucleotides not matched to a gene: 2.

The rearrangement uses TRBV7-2 and TRBJ1-2, with 7 bases aligning to TRBD1. Material for sequencing was peripheral blood. This clonotype originated in a man aged 18 to 29 with COVID-19, enrolled during active disease. CDR3 sequence (DNA): TGTGCCAGCAGCTTAGACAGGGGTGATGGCTACACCTTC. Protein sequence: CASSLDRGDGYTF.